The 24 T cell receptor beta chains below were found in one sample sequenced in a study of cytomegalovirus exposure and HLA in healthy donors. With 60 Vbeta and 13 Jbeta primers, the PCR was carried out. Repertoires were generated with immunoSEQ multiplex PCR, while TCRdb's copy carries only in-frame clones and drops some. In all, the sample yields roughly 100,000 clones. The sequenced sample was PBMCs. Receptors were obtained from a man over 45 in good health and CMV-seropositive.

This chain connects TRBV4-1 to TRBJ2-2; 15 bases agree with TRBD2. The germline V gene encodes CDR1 MGHRA and CDR2 YSYEKL. The V segment lost 4 bases and the J segment 3 bases; nucleotides outside the gene matches: 6. The CDR3 is 18 residues long. The CDR3 sequence: CASSPTGTSGRYTGELFF. CDR3 sequence (DNA): TGCGCCAGCAGCCCTACTGGGACTAGCGGGAGGTACACCGGGGAGCTGTTTTTT.

The chain carries TRBV4-3 and TRBJ2-3; 9 bases match TRBD2. The germline V gene encodes CDR1 LGHNA and CDR2 YSLEER. V shed 4 bases, J shed 6 bases, and the junction held 11 bases outside the gene matches. CDR3 size: 16 residues. This chain's CDR3 is CASSPHSGRGGDTQYF. The CDR3 DNA is TGCGCCAGCAGCCCACATAGCGGGCGGGGGGGGGATACGCAGTATTTT.

The chain carries TRBV19 and TRBJ2-5; 7 nucleotides line up with TRBD1. In germline, CDR1 is LNHDA, CDR2 SQIVND (reference sequence). This CDR3 contains 17 residues. V shed 5 bases and J 0 bases; nucleotides not matched to a gene: 12. The CDR3 DNA follows: TGTGCCAGTAGTCCAAGACAGGGCTATTATTACCAAGAGACCCAGTACTTC. Protein sequence: CASSPRQGYYYQETQYF.

The chain employs TRBV4-2 and TRBJ2-1; 9 positions match TRBD2. CDR1 is LGHNA, CDR2 YNFKEQ, per germline. This CDR3 is built from 16 residues. V lost 1 base and J lost 6; bases outside the gene matches: 7. The CDR3 DNA is TGTGCCAGCAGCCAAGGGAGCGGGAGGCCCTTCAATGAGCAGTTCTTC. Protein sequence: CASSQGSGRPFNEQFF.

The gene calls are TRBV7-9 and TRBJ2-1; weak D call: TRBD2 (5 bases). CDR1 is SEHNR and CDR2 is FQNEAQ in the germline V gene (reference sequence). V shed 11 bases and J shed 10 bases, with 12 bases lying between them. This CDR3 is 10 amino acids long. As DNA, the CDR3 is TGTGCCGGGGAGAGGGAGGAGCAGTTCTTC. It encodes CAGEREEQFF.

V gene TRBV30 combines with J gene TRBJ2-1; 7 bases are shared with TRBD1. Germline loops: CDR1 GTSNPN, CDR2 SVGIG (reference sequence). CDR3 size: 13 residues. The J segment lost 5 bases and the V segment lost 4 bases, leaving 5 bases of the junction unmatched. CDR3 sequence reads: CAWTPGTDNEQFF. The CDR3 bases are TGTGCCTGGACCCCTGGGACAGACAATGAGCAGTTCTTC. The full variable domain, rest sourced from reference TRBV30 and TRBJ2-1, is SQTIHQWPATLVQPVGSPLSLECTVEGTSNPNLYWYRQAAGRGLQLLFYSVGIGQISSEVPQNLSASRPQDRQFILSSKKLLLSDSGFYLCAWTPGTDNEQFFGPGTRLTVL.

The chain uses TRBV19 and TRBJ2-5, with TRBD1 as a possible D gene (5 bases). Deletions cut 4 bases from V and 1 base from J, with 10 bases between. The CDR3 length is 14 residues. Germline V gives CDR1 LNHDA, CDR2 SQIVND (reference sequence). This CDR3 reads CASSTGSPQETQYF. CDR3 DNA: TGTGCCAGTAGTACAGGGTCCCCCCAAGAGACCCAGTACTTC. Using reference TRBV19 and TRBJ2-5 for the parts outside the CDR3, the full variable domain is DGGITQSPKYLFRKEGQNVTLSCEQNLNHDAMYWYRQDPGQGLRLIYYSQIVNDFQKGDIAEGYSVSREKKESFPLTVTSAQKNPTAFYLCASSTGSPQETQYFGPGTRLLVL.

The V and J genes are TRBV7-9 and TRBJ2-1, with no clear D. Germline V gene lookup returns CDR1 SEHNR and CDR2 FQNEAQ (reference sequence). The V and J ends lost 1 base and 5 bases respectively, with 9 bases between them. CDR3 length: 14 amino acids. CDR3 in amino acids: CASSLDDTHNEQFF. As DNA, the CDR3 is TGTGCCAGCAGCTTAGACGACACCCACAATGAGCAGTTCTTC.

V is TRBV7-2 and J is TRBJ2-2, with 10 bases lining up with TRBD2. Germline V gene lookup returns CDR1 SGHTA and CDR2 FQGNSA. V lost 4 bases, J lost 6 bases, and 11 bases stayed unmatched. The CDR3 is made up of 17 amino acids. CDR3 in amino acids: CASSSGGLAGVPGELFF. For the CDR3, the DNA is TGTGCCAGCAGCTCGGGGGGGCTAGCGGGAGTACCCGGGGAGCTGTTTTTT.

The chain recombines TRBV28 with TRBJ1-5, with TRBD1 as a possible D gene (6 bases). Germline V gives CDR1 MDHEN, CDR2 SYDVKM. The CDR3 runs to 14 residues. Between the trimmed V and J ends, which lost 5 bases and 0 bases, there was a span of 8 bases. The CDR3 protein is CASSPDSSNQPQHF. In DNA, the CDR3 is TGTGCCAGCAGTCCGGACAGTAGCAATCAGCCCCAGCATTTT.

The chain's CDR3 is CASSQGTGGNEQFF. CDR3 coding DNA: TGTGCCAGCAGCCAAGGGACAGGGGGGAATGAGCAGTTCTTC. The chain has TRBV16 and TRBJ2-1; 11 bases align to TRBD1. The CDR3 is made up of 14 amino acids. Trimming removed 2 bases from V and 7 bases from J; junction bases left unmatched: 1. From germline, CDR1 is KGHSY and CDR2 FQNENV.

With respect to this clone: The sample carries other DNA sequences with the same CDR3. The rearrangement uses TRBV29-1 and TRBJ2-3; 9 positions agree with TRBD1. CDR1 is SQVTM, CDR2 ANQGSEA, per germline. The CDR3 runs 15 residues. V trimming: 6 bases; J trimming: 3 bases; junction bases outside the gene matches: 10. CDR3 DNA sequence: TGCAGCGTAAACACAGGGGGCGGGGGTACAGATACGCAGTATTTT. Amino acid sequence: CSVNTGGGGTDTQYF.

The gene calls are TRBV19 and TRBJ1-5; the D gene is possibly TRBD1 (6 bases). V was cut by 3 bases and J by 9 bases, with 24 bases left in between. Per the germline V gene, CDR1 is LNHDA and CDR2 is SQIVND (reference sequence). The CDR3 has 17 amino acids. Here the CDR3 reads CASSIGSGGGLGRPQHF. The CDR3 DNA sequence: TGTGCCAGTAGTATTGGGAGTGGGGGGGGCCTTGGGAGGCCCCAGCATTTT.

V gene TRBV5-4 combines with J gene TRBJ1-1; the match to TRBD1 covers 12 bases. There are 16 residues in the CDR3. Losses at the gene ends were 4 bases for V and 6 bases for J; bases not matched to a gene: 10. Germline V CDR1 and CDR2: SGHNT, YYREEE (reference sequence). The CDR3 nucleotides read TGTGCCAGCAGCACTACCGGGACAGGGGGCGGGGCTGAAGCTTTCTTT. Amino acid sequence: CASSTTGTGGGAEAFF.

The rearrangement uses TRBV5-1 and TRBJ2-2; weak D call: TRBD2 (5 bases). Trimming pared 4 bases from V and 3 bases from J, leaving 13 bases between. The CDR3 loop spans 15 amino acids. The germline V gene encodes CDR1 SGHRS and CDR2 YFSETQ. The DNA of the CDR3 is TGCGCCAGCAGCCAAGACTATCTTGACACCGGGGAGCTGTTTTTT. Amino acids: CASSQDYLDTGELFF.

The J gene is TRBJ1-1, the V gene TRBV2; possible D gene TRBD1, 5 bases. With 7 bases removed from V and 4 bases from J, the gap between germline ends came to 16 bases. CDR3 length: 14 residues. The germline gives CDR1 SNHLY, CDR2 FYNNEI. The CDR3 nucleotides read TGTGCCAGCACCGGAAGGAGGGGATTCACTGAAGCTTTCTTT. Its protein is CASTGRRGFTEAFF.

The rearrangement uses TRBV18 and TRBJ2-4; tentative D call: TRBD1 (6 bases). V shed 3 bases and J shed 6 bases, with 12 bases lying between them. The CDR3 has 14 amino acids. Looked up from germline, CDR1 is KGHSH and CDR2 is LQKENI. CDR3: CASSPTTGGNIQYF. CDR3 nucleotide sequence: TGTGCCAGCTCACCGACGACAGGAGGAAACATTCAGTACTTC.

A word on this clone: Other DNA sequences within the sample encode an identical CDR3. The chain employs TRBV29-1 and TRBJ2-1, with TRBD1 matching over 9 bases. With V trimmed by 5 bases and J by 4 bases, 15 bases remained unmatched. The germline V gene has CDR1 SQVTM and CDR2 ANQGSEA. CDR3 length: 17 residues. In DNA form, the CDR3 reads TGCAGCGTTCGTCCCGGGACAGGGATGGGGACTTACAATGAGCAGTTCTTC. Translated, it gives CSVRPGTGMGTYNEQFF.

J is TRBJ1-1 and V is TRBV28; 8 bases are a match to TRBD1. This CDR3 comprises 15 residues. Per the germline V gene, CDR1 is MDHEN and CDR2 is SYDVKM. Trimming at V came to 3 bases and at J to 2 bases, leaving 5 bases not matched to a gene. CDR3 in DNA: TGTGCCAGCAGTTTGTCCGGGACAGGAAACACTGAAGCTTTCTTT. Its translation is CASSLSGTGNTEAFF.

The J gene is TRBJ1-2, the V gene TRBV18, with D unclear. Germline CDR1 and CDR2: KGHSH and LQKENI. V lost 3 bases, J lost 8 bases, and 19 bases lay in between. This CDR3 is built from 15 residues. The DNA for the CDR3 is TGTGCCAGCTCACCGCAGAACGGAGGGAGTATGGGCTACACCTTC. As protein: CASSPQNGGSMGYTF.

CDR3 bases: TGCGCCAGCAGCCAAACTTTAACTAGCGGGGCTTCTTACGAGCAGTACTTC. This sequence encodes CASSQTLTSGASYEQYF. The chain employs TRBV4-1 and TRBJ2-7, with 10 bases matching TRBD2. The CDR3 has 17 amino acids. Germline V gene lookup returns CDR1 MGHRA and CDR2 YSYEKL. V trimming: 2 bases; J trimming: 4 bases; junction bases outside the gene matches: 11.

This chain links TRBV6-4 with TRBJ2-1, with 15 positions matching TRBD2. The germline V gene has CDR1 MRHNA and CDR2 SNTAGT. J lost 6 bases, V lost 4 bases, and 16 bases had no gene match. The CDR3 runs 20 residues. CDR3 bases: TGTGCCAGCAGTGGCCCGACCTTCCCGGGACTAGCGGGAGGAGGCAATGAGCAGTTCTTC. As protein: CASSGPTFPGLAGGGNEQFF.

CDR3 amino acids: CASSLGRGGGYTF. The CDR3 nucleotides read TGTGCCAGCAGTTTAGGCAGGGGCGGGGGCTACACCTTC. The chain couples TRBV28 to TRBJ1-2, with D possibly TRBD1 on 6 matching bases. Germline CDR1 reads MDHEN; CDR2 reads SYDVKM. The CDR3 extends over 13 amino acids. The V and J ends lost 2 bases and 8 bases respectively, with 12 bases between them.

The rearrangement links TRBV19 to TRBJ1-2, with no clear D. V lost 4 bases to trimming and J lost 0 bases, with 6 bases between them. CDR1 and CDR2 (germline): LNHDA, SQIVND (reference sequence). The CDR3 spans 13 residues. The CDR3 DNA sequence: TGTGCCAGTAGTACACAGACTAACTATGGCTACACCTTC. Protein: CASSTQTNYGYTF.